This TCR beta chain emerged from a study of cytomegalovirus exposure and HLA in healthy donors. General study points: Sequencing depth across donors, presence/absence analyses assumed, was roughly uniform.

Vbeta (60) and Jbeta (13) primers were used in the PCR. Sequenced by immunoSEQ multiplex PCR; TCRdb stores in-frame clones only, minus some. The sample carries fewer than 150,000 clones, about 77% recorded once. Concerning this clone: Its antigen is not known.

CDR3 length equals 16 residues. Per the germline V gene, CDR1 is SGDLS and CDR2 is YYNGEE. V was clipped by 0 bases and J by 3 bases, with 12 bases between them. The clonotype originates from a man aged 50 to 59 in good health and CMV-seronegative. Sequenced sample: PBMCs. The rearrangement links TRBV9 to TRBJ1-4; the D gene is possibly TRBD1 (6 bases). The CDR3 bases are TGTGCCAGCAGCGTAGACCCGACAGGACCTAATGAAAAACTGTTTTTT. Its translation is CASSVDPTGPNEKLFF.